This record covers a single TCR beta chain. Its cognate antigen has yet to be identified. No qualities accompany the bases; no much larger clone lies one base away. These data belong to a study of vaccination effects on CD4 cells after COVID-19 (dated by TCRdb to the early 2020s). Regarding the complete study: Across the study, the median time from the second dose to post-vaccine sampling was 72 days (range 14 to 241). SARS-CoV-2 spike-specific CD4+ TCR repertoires from before and after mRNA vaccination were compared in COVID-19 convalescent patients and in infection-naive vaccine recipients. Cultures from other donors in the study were sequenced using the Oncomine TCR Beta short-read assay on an Illumina iSeq 100. The full study included around nine COVID-19 convalescent patients and several SARS-CoV-2-naive healthy vaccine recipients. On the study overall, not on this receptor specifically: Marked clonal contraction was observed in both infection-induced and vaccine-induced clones at late post-vaccination timepoints, consistent with waning T cell responses. Only a small number of convalescent patients were included, and no early post-infection timepoints were available, which limited the study. In healthy vaccine recipients, vaccine-induced clones were almost all SARS-CoV-2 mono-reactive, with only 1 of 255 being cross-reactive with common cold coronaviruses.

To identify antigen-specific CD4+ T cell clonotypes by their expansion, the ViraFEST assay first stimulated PBMC with viral peptide pools and then applied TCR sequencing. After more than nine days of culture, CD4+ T cells were isolated with the EasySep CD4+ T cell isolation kit. Each participant got two doses of an mRNA SARS-CoV-2 vaccine, either BNT162b2 or mRNA-1273. Healthy vaccine recipients had no prior SARS-CoV-2 infection, confirmed by negative nucleocapsid antibodies before and after vaccination. About 2 million PBMC per well were cultured in IMDM with roughly 5% human AB serum, 10 IU/ml IL-2 and gentamicin, plus 10 ug/ml peptides. On days 3 and 7, half of the culture medium was replaced with fresh IL-2-containing medium. Unless otherwise noted, each peptide stimulation condition was cultured in triplicate wells. Using Ficoll-Paque Plus gradient centrifugation, PBMC were separated from whole blood and then either used fresh or cryopreserved at -140C. The spike proteins of SARS-CoV-2 and of the common cold coronaviruses HCoV-NL63, HCoV-OC43 and HCoV-229E were spanned by overlapping peptide pools. The QIAamp micro DNA kit was used to extract genomic DNA from the cultured CD4+ T cells.

Libraries were prepared through the immunoSEQ multiplex PCR assay. DNA from the CD4+ T cells that had been cultured and isolated underwent TCR beta CDR3 sequencing. On the study's bioinformatics: Non-productive TCR sequences were removed, reads were trimmed to the CDR3 region, and CDR3s of at least 7 amino acids were retained. Antigen-specific clonotypes were identified with the MANAFEST web app by comparing expansion in peptide wells against reference cultures. For clones to be considered positive, expansion at FDR<0.05 versus reference and all other wells, an odds ratio above 5, and a frequency above 0.1% in two replicate wells were required. Clonotypes significantly expanded in SARS-CoV-2 spike wells and in at least one common cold coronavirus spike condition were defined as cross-reactive. CDR3 similarity was assessed by Levenshtein distance using the stringdist R package, and unrooted trees were constructed with ape in R 3.6.1. TCRdb provides this immuneACCESS table in a form limited to in-frame rearrangements. Some clones are lacking; in checked studies, under half of them reflect an unresolved V gene, and why the rest are absent is not known. That table gives V, J and clone size, and the DNA gave D and trimming. This sample holds about 24,000 clones; about four fifths were observed only once. Roughly 6% of the sample comes from the top ten.

Per the germline V gene, ENHRY is the CDR1 and SYGVKD is the CDR2. Trimming costs V 3 bases and J 0 bases, and their ends lie 6 bases apart. Inclusive of the bounding cysteine and phenylalanine, the CDR3 is 14 residues long. Only the CDR3 part of the read is kept: 42 bases, read in frame from the first base. The chain uses TRBV10-3 and TRBJ1-5, with the D gene too uncertain to name. The clonotype comes from a human donor who received a COVID-19 vaccine. Some clones in this sample may be carry-over from other donors' samples. The input for sequencing was CD4+ T cells from PBMCs cultured with SARS-CoV-2 spike peptides, taken after COVID-19 vaccination. The cell subset or site tag for this specimen amounts to: SARS-CoV-2 spike overlapping peptide pool stimulation. The CDR3 sequence is CAISDIASNQPQHF. The DNA sequence follows: TGTGCCATCAGTGATATCGCTAGCAATCAGCCCCAGCATTTT.